A selection of T cell receptor beta chains follows, all from one sample in a study of cytomegalovirus exposure and HLA in healthy donors. Clones were sequenced by immunoSEQ multiplex PCR, and TCRdb holds only the in-frame ones, with some missing. The sample shows about 200,000 clones, less than 90% of them seen only once. Sequencing was performed on PBMCs. The receptors here all came from a woman younger than 35 in good health and CMV-seronegative. Both conserved end residues are part of each CDR3. The D gene is left open where the match is weak. The size of a clone is reported for some rows only, either as once, few or many, or as a class for expanded clones.

d_call j_call clone_size v_call cdr3_aa cdr3_nt
TRBD1 TRBJ1-2 . TRBV5-4 CASSSRDRASLRGYTF TGTGCCAGCAGCTCCCGGGACAGGGCCTCACTAAGGGGCTACACCTTC
. TRBJ1-4 . TRBV19 CASTRLRLGEKLFF TGTGCCAGTACCCGTTTAAGATTGGGTGAAAAACTGTTTTTT
. TRBJ1-2 few TRBV6-1 CASSEVPYTF TGTGCCAGCAGTGAAGTTCCTTACACCTTC
TRBD2 TRBJ2-5 . TRBV7-3 CASSLTGGVETQYF TGTGCCAGCAGCTTGACGGGAGGGGTGGAGACCCAGTACTTC
. TRBJ2-2 . TRBV10-1 CASSVQHTGELFF TGCGCCAGCAGTGTACAGCACACCGGGGAGCTGTTTTTT
TRBD1 TRBJ1-5 . TRBV30 CAWGGTGLNQPQHF TGTGCCTGGGGGGGGACAGGGCTGAATCAGCCCCAGCATTTT
. TRBJ2-1 . TRBV4-1 CASSQGQHYNEQFF TGCGCCAGCAGCCAAGGGCAGCACTACAATGAGCAGTTCTTC
TRBD2 TRBJ2-2 . TRBV18 CASSPRTSGRANTGELFF TGTGCCAGCTCACCACGGACTAGCGGGAGGGCGAACACCGGGGAGCTGTTTTTT
TRBD1 TRBJ1-1 . TRBV28 CASRSPGQGFDGGNTEAFF TGTGCCAGCAGATCCCCGGGACAGGGATTCGATGGAGGGAACACTGAAGCTTTCTTT
. TRBJ2-6 . TRBV2 CASRLQGSGANVLTF TGTGCCAGCAGACTCCAGGGCTCTGGGGCCAACGTCCTGACTTTC
TRBD2 TRBJ2-2 . TRBV7-6 CASSYRLAGGRDTGELFF TGTGCCAGCAGCTACCGACTAGCGGGGGGCCGGGACACCGGGGAGCTGTTTTTT
. TRBJ2-1 . TRBV5-1 CASSLGRDSFNEQFF TGCGCCAGCAGCTTGGGCCGGGATTCCTTCAATGAGCAGTTCTTC
TRBD2 TRBJ2-2 . TRBV9 CASSVGVGRATGELFF TGTGCCAGCAGCGTAGGGGTCGGGAGGGCGACCGGGGAGCTGTTTTTT
TRBD1 TRBJ1-5 . TRBV29-1 CSVVTGGRDQPQHF TGCAGCGTAGTCACAGGGGGCCGAGATCAGCCCCAGCATTTT
. TRBJ2-1 . TRBV6-6 CASTSWDNSYNEQFF TGTGCCAGCACCTCCTGGGACAATTCCTACAATGAGCAGTTCTTC
. TRBJ2-2 . TRBV30 CAWSMGIIGTGELFF TGTGCCTGGAGTATGGGGATTATTGGCACCGGGGAGCTGTTTTTT
. TRBJ2-3 . TRBV6-1 CASSTGADTDTQYF TGTGCCAGCAGCACGGGGGCCGACACAGATACGCAGTATTTT
. TRBJ2-5 . TRBV7-9 CASSLTGGELETQYF TGTGCCAGCAGCTTAACGGGGGGCGAACTGGAGACCCAGTACTTC
. TRBJ2-3 . TRBV5-1 CASSLWQGGNTQYF TGCGCCAGCAGCTTGTGGCAGGGCGGAAATACGCAGTATTTT
. TRBJ2-7 . TRBV30 CAWSDSTYEQYF TGTGCCTGGAGTGACAGCACCTACGAGCAGTACTTC
TRBD1 TRBJ2-3 few TRBV30 CAWSLTGGPDTQYF TGTGCCTGGAGTTTGACAGGGGGACCCGATACGCAGTATTTT
TRBD2 TRBJ2-7 . TRBV5-4 CASSRSSGQSYEQYF TGTGCCAGCAGCCGGTCTAGCGGGCAATCCTACGAGCAGTACTTC
TRBD1 TRBJ1-2 . TRBV29-1 CSVSRQGATNYGYTF TGCAGCGTGTCGAGGCAGGGGGCTACTAACTATGGCTACACCTTC
. TRBJ2-7 . TRBV28 CASSLDGRIANEQYF TGTGCCAGCAGTCTTGACGGGAGAATCGCCAACGAGCAGTACTTC
TRBD2 TRBJ2-7 . TRBV27 CASSLNGGGKYEQYF TGTGCCAGCAGTTTAAATGGCGGGGGGAAATACGAGCAGTACTTC
. TRBJ1-3 . TRBV19 CASSESSGNTIYF TGTGCCAGTAGCGAGAGCTCTGGAAACACCATATATTTT
TRBD1 TRBJ1-1 . TRBV7-9 CASSLLPGTGYF TGTGCCAGCAGCTTACTCCCCGGGACAGGCTATTTT
. TRBJ1-3 . TRBV2 CASSEDSAPGNTIYF TGTGCCAGCAGTGAAGATTCGGCGCCTGGAAACACCATATATTTT
. TRBJ1-4 . TRBV5-6 CASSLAGPLEGKLFF TGTGCCAGCAGCTTGGCCGGGCCCCTAGAGGGGAAACTGTTTTTT
TRBD1 TRBJ1-1 . TRBV6-6 CAITQGRENTEAFF TGTGCCATCACACAGGGGCGGGAGAACACTGAAGCTTTCTTT
. TRBJ1-2 . TRBV2 CASRAQGNYGYTF TGTGCCAGCAGAGCGCAGGGAAACTATGGCTACACCTTC
TRBD1 TRBJ2-2 . TRBV25-1 CASTQGASNTGELFF TGTGCCAGCACACAGGGGGCGTCGAACACCGGGGAGCTGTTTTTT
TRBD2 TRBJ2-7 . TRBV27 CASSLISGRSYEQYF TGTGCCAGCAGTTTAATTAGCGGGAGGTCCTACGAGCAGTACTTC
. TRBJ1-2 . TRBV4-1 CASSQFPRGSYERGYTF TGCGCCAGCAGCCAATTTCCGAGAGGGTCCTACGAGCGTGGCTACACCTTC
TRBD1 TRBJ1-2 . TRBV5-1 CASSSRTGGNYGYTF TGCGCCAGCAGCTCCCGGACAGGGGGGAACTATGGCTACACCTTC
. TRBJ2-5 . TRBV5-1 CASSIIAQETQYF TGCGCCAGCAGCATAATAGCCCAAGAGACCCAGTACTTC
TRBD1 TRBJ2-2 . TRBV5-1 CASSLQTGDGELFF TGCGCCAGCAGCTTGCAGACAGGGGACGGGGAGCTGTTTTTT
. TRBJ1-4 . TRBV5-6 CASSRRGGTNEKLFF TGTGCCAGCAGCCGACGGGGAGGGACTAATGAAAAACTGTTTTTT
TRBD2 TRBJ2-1 once TRBV15 CATSRDFLAGVSEQFF TGTGCCACCAGCAGAGATTTCCTAGCGGGAGTGAGTGAGCAGTTCTTC
. TRBJ2-1 . TRBV27 CASSDGVRGEQFF TGTGCCAGCAGTGACGGAGTGAGGGGTGAGCAGTTCTTC
TRBD1 TRBJ1-5 . TRBV18 CASSPPPAAGGYSNQPQHF TGTGCCAGCTCACCACCCCCGGCCGCAGGGGGTTATAGCAATCAGCCCCAGCATTTT
TRBD2 TRBJ2-1 few TRBV29-1 CSVGASGGRGNEQFF TGCAGCGTTGGGGCTAGCGGGGGCCGAGGCAATGAGCAGTTCTTC
TRBD2 TRBJ2-1 . TRBV6-6 CASSGTRFSNEQFF TGTGCCAGCAGTGGGACTAGATTTTCCAATGAGCAGTTCTTC
TRBD2 TRBJ2-7 few TRBV18 CASSPRGGTGYF TGTGCCAGCTCACCACGGGGAGGGACCGGGTACTTC
. TRBJ2-7 . TRBV28 CASSLQLSYEQYF TGTGCCAGCAGTTTGCAGCTCTCCTACGAGCAGTACTTC